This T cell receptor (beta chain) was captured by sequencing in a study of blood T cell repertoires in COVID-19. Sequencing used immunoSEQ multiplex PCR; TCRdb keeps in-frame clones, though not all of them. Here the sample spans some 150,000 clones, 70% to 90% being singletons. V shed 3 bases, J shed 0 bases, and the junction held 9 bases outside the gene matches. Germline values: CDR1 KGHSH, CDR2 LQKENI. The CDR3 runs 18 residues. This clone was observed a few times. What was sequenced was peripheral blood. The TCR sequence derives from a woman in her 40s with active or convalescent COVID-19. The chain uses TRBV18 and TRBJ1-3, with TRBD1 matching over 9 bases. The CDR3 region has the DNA TGTGCCAGCTCACCCCGGGACAGGGCTCGTTTCTCTGGAAACACCATATATTTT. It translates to CASSPRDRARFSGNTIYF.